The rows below give T cell receptor beta chains drawn from one sample of a study of blood T cell repertoires in COVID-19. The table came from immunoSEQ multiplex PCR; TCRdb's copy has only in-frame clones and leaves some out. The sample shows about 200,000 clones, 82% of them seen only once. The sequenced material came from peripheral blood. These TCRs come from a woman at least 80 years old with COVID-19, enrolled during active disease. The CDR3 runs from the conserved cysteine through the conserved F or W. The order of the fields is J gene, D gene, V gene, clone size, CDR3 protein, CDR3 DNA. D genes are given only for firm matches. Part of the rows lack a size; the others show once, few, many or a class for expanded clones.

>TRBJ1-2|TRBD1|TRBV3-1/TRBV3-2|NA
CASSRRTGREERGYTF
TGTGCCAGCAGCCGGCGGACAGGGCGAGAGGAGCGTGGCTACACCTTC
>TRBJ2-7|NA|TRBV7-2|few
CASSSQGRDYEQYF
TGTGCCAGCAGCTCCCAGGGCAGGGACTACGAGCAGTACTTC
>TRBJ2-7|NA|TRBV10-2|NA
CASSEGQGISEQYF
TGCGCCAGCAGTGAAGGGCAGGGAATCAGCGAGCAGTACTTC
>TRBJ2-6|TRBD2|TRBV19|NA
CASSIAGLAGGGANVLTF
TGTGCCAGTAGTATAGCCGGACTAGCGGGGGGCGGGGCCAACGTCCTGACTTTC
>TRBJ2-5|NA|TRBV5-1|NA
CASSLNFGVETQYF
TGCGCCAGCAGCTTGAATTTCGGGGTGGAGACCCAGTACTTC
>TRBJ2-7|TRBD2|TRBV2|NA
CASIRGGDPYEQYF
TGTGCCAGCATCCGGGGGGGTGACCCCTACGAGCAGTACTTC
>TRBJ2-1|NA|TRBV30|NA
CAWTQGNEQFF
TGTGCCTGGACCCAGGGCAATGAGCAGTTCTTC
>TRBJ2-2|TRBD2|TRBV7-2|NA
CASSFLAGGVTGELFF
TGTGCCAGCAGCTTCCTAGCGGGAGGGGTCACCGGGGAGCTGTTTTTT
>TRBJ1-1|NA|TRBV6-2/TRBV6-3|once
CASSPGGALTEAFF
TGTGCCAGCAGCCCCGGGGGGGCGCTCACTGAAGCTTTCTTT
>TRBJ2-3|NA|TRBV24-1|NA
CATSDRVVKDTQYF
TGTGCCACCAGTGACAGGGTAGTGAAAGATACGCAGTATTTT
>TRBJ1-4|TRBD1|TRBV25-1|NA
CASSDLTLDRAGEKLFF
TGTGCCAGCAGTGACCTGACCTTGGACAGGGCTGGCGAAAAACTGTTTTTT
>TRBJ2-7|TRBD1|TRBV7-8|NA
CASSLGTGNYEQYF
TGTGCCAGCAGCTTAGGGACAGGAAACTACGAGCAGTACTTC
>TRBJ2-3|TRBD2|TRBV9|NA
CASSGIAGVDTQYF
TGTGCCAGCAGCGGCATAGCGGGAGTAGATACGCAGTATTTT
>TRBJ2-1|TRBD2|TRBV4-2|NA
CASSQDVGTTSYNEQFF
TGTGCCAGCAGCCAAGATGTTGGGACTACCTCCTACAATGAGCAGTTCTTC
>TRBJ1-6|TRBD1|TRBV9|NA
CASSVGGQGFSPLHF
TGTGCCAGCAGCGTAGGCGGACAGGGGTTTTCACCCCTCCACTTT
>TRBJ2-3|TRBD2|TRBV5-1|NA
CASSWLGLAGVGGNTDTQYF
TGCGCCAGCAGTTGGCTGGGACTAGCGGGCGTCGGTGGCAACACAGATACGCAGTATTTT
>TRBJ1-1|NA|TRBV10-1|NA
CARTLVHTEAFF
TGCGCCAGGACACTAGTGCACACTGAAGCTTTCTTT
>TRBJ2-3|NA|TRBV7-3|NA
CASSFRQDRTRTERDTQYF
TGTGCCAGCAGCTTCAGGCAAGACAGGACCCGGACGGAGAGAGATACGCAGTATTTT
>TRBJ1-2|NA|TRBV25-1|NA
CASSEYEQGFGYTF
TGTGCCAGCAGTGAATATGAACAGGGTTTCGGCTACACCTTC
>TRBJ1-1|NA|TRBV5-5|NA
CASSLAGMAFF
TGTGCCAGCAGCTTGGCGGGGATGGCTTTCTTT
>TRBJ2-7|NA|TRBV19|few
CASSGGYGEQYF
TGTGCCAGTAGTGGAGGGTATGGAGAGCAGTACTTC
>TRBJ1-2|TRBD1|TRBV4-2|NA
CASRQGGHGYTF
TGTGCCAGCAGACAGGGGGGCCATGGCTACACCTTC
>TRBJ2-1|TRBD2|TRBV27|once
CASSRISTSGSNEQFF
TGTGCCAGCAGTCGTATCTCAACTAGCGGGAGTAATGAGCAGTTCTTC
>TRBJ2-5|NA|TRBV9|NA
CASSVGGLQETQYF
TGTGCCAGCAGCGTGGGGGGACTCCAAGAGACCCAGTACTTC
>TRBJ2-1|NA|TRBV6-5|NA
CASSQTRAGEQFF
TGTGCCAGCAGCCAGACGCGAGCGGGTGAGCAGTTCTTC
>TRBJ2-1|TRBD1|TRBV19|NA
CASSPRQGADEQFF
TGTGCCAGTAGTCCGAGACAGGGGGCGGATGAGCAGTTCTTC
>TRBJ1-6|NA|TRBV18|NA
CASSHSGTPTGSLHF
TGTGCCAGCTCTCACAGCGGGACTCCCACGGGGTCCCTCCACTTT
>TRBJ1-1|NA|TRBV27|NA
CASSFLGGEAFF
TGTGCCAGCAGTTTTTTGGGGGGAGAAGCTTTCTTT
>TRBJ2-3|TRBD2|TRBV27|NA
CASSFGLAEDTQYF
TGTGCCAGCAGCTTCGGACTAGCCGAAGATACGCAGTATTTT
>TRBJ1-2|NA|TRBV7-8|NA
CASSSQGIYGYTF
TGTGCCAGCAGCTCACAGGGTATTTATGGCTACACCTTC
>TRBJ1-4|NA|TRBV3-1/TRBV3-2|once
CASSQEREKLFF
TGTGCCAGCAGCCAAGAGAGGGAAAAACTGTTTTTT
>TRBJ2-1|NA|TRBV12-5|NA
CASGSHYPSNEQFF
TGTGCTAGTGGTTCCCACTACCCGTCCAATGAGCAGTTCTTC
>TRBJ1-2|TRBD1|TRBV4-1|NA
CASSTTGGDYGYTF
TGCGCCAGCAGCACGACAGGGGGCGACTATGGCTACACCTTC
>TRBJ1-4|TRBD1|TRBV7-2|NA
CASSLGDRGTNEKLFF
TGTGCCAGCAGCTTAGGAGACAGGGGGACTAATGAAAAACTGTTTTTT
>TRBJ2-5|NA|TRBV12-3/TRBV12-4|NA
CASSLPGGTQYF
TGTGCCAGCAGTTTACCCGGCGGGACCCAGTACTTC
>TRBJ2-3|TRBD1|TRBV5-1|NA
CASTGTGGTDTQYF
TGCGCCAGTACAGGGACAGGGGGCACAGATACGCAGTATTTT
>TRBJ1-3|NA|TRBV7-2|NA
CASSTRQLGPSGNTIYF
TGTGCCAGCAGCACGAGACAGCTCGGCCCCTCTGGAAACACCATATATTTT
>TRBJ1-2|NA|TRBV15|NA
CATSLPGASNYGYTF
TGTGCCACCAGCCTCCCAGGCGCCTCTAACTATGGCTACACCTTC
>TRBJ2-3|NA|TRBV5-4|few
CASSLQQRPDTQYF
TGTGCCAGCAGCTTGCAACAGCGGCCAGATACGCAGTATTTT
>TRBJ1-1|TRBD1|TRBV5-6|NA
CASSVTGTGHGAFF
TGTGCCAGCAGCGTAACCGGGACAGGGCATGGAGCTTTCTTT
>TRBJ2-5|TRBD2|TRBV5-8|NA
CASSLGGGGTQETQYF
TGTGCCAGCAGCTTGGGTGGCGGGGGGACCCAAGAGACCCAGTACTTC